What follows are 11 T cell receptor beta chains derived from one specimen sequenced in a study of CD8+ T cells in alopecia areata. Noted treatment: oral pan-JAK inhibitor, 5-10 mg twice daily. Sequencing templates came from extracted RNA that was reverse transcribed into cDNA. Assay: immunoSEQ multiplex PCR; the TCRdb copy retains only in-frame clones and omits some. The data show about 140,000 clones, 86% seen once. The material was CD8+ T cells sorted from blood, obtained at week 4, from a patient treated with tofacitinib. Source of these receptors: a human donor with alopecia areata.

The chain couples TRBV11-2 to TRBJ2-5, with TRBD1 identical over 8 bases. CDR1 and CDR2 from the germline V gene are SGHAT and FQNNGV. This CDR3 contains 16 residues. The V segment lost 5 bases and the J segment 5 bases; nucleotides outside the gene matches: 13. CDR3 nucleotides: TGTGCCAGCAGCCTAGGGGCAGGGGGCGAGTATGAGACCCAGTACTTC. Its protein is CASSLGAGGEYETQYF.

This chain links TRBV6-5 with TRBJ2-7; TRBD2 aligns across 9 bases. The CDR3 spans 15 residues. Unmatched junction bases numbered 10, after V lost 5 bases and J lost 5 bases. CDR1 and CDR2 (germline): MNHEY, SVGAGI. The CDR3 loop is CASSVSSGSQHEQYF. CDR3 sequence (DNA): TGTGCCAGCAGTGTAAGTAGCGGGAGTCAGCACGAGCAGTACTTC.

The CDR3 nucleotides are TGTGCCAGCAGGAGGGGGAGCACAGATACGCAGTATTTT. Translated, it gives CASRRGSTDTQYF. The chain recombines TRBV27 with TRBJ2-3; D may be TRBD1 (6 bases). From germline, CDR1 is MNHEY and CDR2 SMNVEV (reference sequence). The CDR3 is 13 amino acids. V was clipped by 6 bases and J by 0 bases, with 7 bases between them.

The chain links TRBV18 to TRBJ1-2; D is unresolved. The CDR3 runs to 14 residues. Between the trimmed V and J ends, which lost 0 bases and 4 bases, there was a span of 9 bases. In germline, CDR1 is KGHSH, CDR2 LQKENI. CDR3 nucleotide sequence: TGTGCCAGCTCACCACCCGGCAGGATCTATGGCTACACCTTC. It yields the protein CASSPPGRIYGYTF.

The rearrangement uses TRBV15 and TRBJ2-3, with D hard to call. V shed 8 bases and J shed 3 bases, with 12 bases lying between them. Germline loops: CDR1 LNHNV, CDR2 YYDKDF (reference sequence). The CDR3 is 13 residues long. CDR3 amino acids: CATFGPSTDTQYF. The CDR3 nucleotides are TGTGCCACCTTCGGGCCGAGTACAGATACGCAGTATTTT.

V gene TRBV7-9 combines with J gene TRBJ1-6; D might be TRBD1 (5 bases). Germline CDR1 is SEHNR and CDR2 is FQNEAQ (reference sequence). The length of the CDR3 is 14 residues. With 3 bases removed from V and 4 bases from J, the gap between germline ends came to 7 bases. This CDR3 reads CASSFDSYNSPLHF. As DNA, the CDR3 is TGTGCCAGCAGCTTTGACAGTTATAATTCACCCCTCCACTTT. Variable domain in full (rest from reference TRBV7-9 and TRBJ1-6): DTGVSQNPRHKITKRGQNVTFRCDPISEHNRLYWYRQTLGQGPEFLTYFQNEAQLEKSRLLSDRFSAERPKGSFSTLEIQRTEQGDSAMYLCASSFDSYNSPLHFGNGTRLTVT.

This sequence joins TRBV6-6 and TRBJ2-2, with unresolved D. CDR3 length: 13 amino acids. Trimming took 0 bases from V and 8 from J, leaving 7 bases between them. Germline V CDR1 and CDR2: MNHNY, SVGAGI (reference sequence). In nucleotides, the CDR3 is TGTGCCAGCAGTTACTCTGCCTCTGGGGAGCTGTTTTTT. Its protein is CASSYSASGELFF.

This clone has just one count. The V and J genes are TRBV27 and TRBJ2-5; maybe TRBD1 (6 bases). The CDR3 runs 13 residues. The V end was cut by 5 bases, the J end by 3 bases, with 10 bases between. Germline V CDR1 and CDR2: MNHEY, SMNVEV (reference sequence). The DNA of the CDR3 is TGTGCCAGCAGTCTGGGGGCGGAAGAGACCCAGTACTTC. It yields the protein CASSLGAEETQYF.

This chain uses TRBV29-1 with TRBJ2-1, with D maybe TRBD1 (6 bases). The CDR3 runs to 15 residues. V lost 3 bases and J lost 0, with 12 bases in between. Looked up from germline, CDR1 is SQVTM and CDR2 is ANQGSEA. The CDR3 is CSVDGAGDSYNEQFF. CDR3 sequence (DNA): TGCAGCGTTGACGGCGCAGGGGACTCCTACAATGAGCAGTTCTTC.

This clone appeared a single time. The V gene is TRBV6-5, the J gene TRBJ2-3; possible D gene TRBD2, 6 bases. In germline, CDR1 is MNHEY, CDR2 SVGAGI. The length of the CDR3 is 15 residues. The V gene lost 2 bases and the J gene lost 3 bases, with 12 bases spanning the gap. The CDR3 spells CASSYGTGGTDTQYF. The CDR3 coding sequence is TGTGCCAGCAGTTACGGGACTGGGGGGACAGATACGCAGTATTTT.

This rearrangement joins TRBV9 to TRBJ2-5; TRBD1 might be the D (6 bases). Per the germline V gene, CDR1 is SGDLS and CDR2 is YYNGEE. Trimming cost V 0 bases and J 2 bases, with 11 bases left between them. The CDR3 covers 15 residues. The CDR3, as DNA: TGTGCCAGCAGCGTAGTTGGACAGACACAAGAGACCCAGTACTTC. Residues: CASSVVGQTQETQYF.